These T cell receptor beta chains were read from a single sample in a study of control samples from healthy donors and cancer patients. The data were produced by immunoSEQ multiplex PCR, yet TCRdb's version contains in-frame clones alone and is incomplete. The sample lists 90,000 to 150,000 clones, approximately 90% occurring once. Sequenced input: blood. These receptors were collected from a man between 35 and 55 years old in good health. The CDR3 runs from the conserved cysteine through the conserved F or W. Each record gives: clone size, J gene, V gene, D gene, CDR3 DNA, CDR3 protein. A D gene is named only where the DNA matches it firmly. The size field is filled for only some rows; it gives once, few, many or a size class.

>once|TRBJ1-1|TRBV7-3|.
TGTGCCAGCAGCTTACGGGGTGGCGGCTTTAGAACTGAAGCTTTCTTT
CASSLRGGGFRTEAFF
>.|TRBJ1-2|TRBV11-3|.
TGTGCCAGCAGCTTAGATCAGCAATCCTATGGCTACACCTTC
CASSLDQQSYGYTF
>.|TRBJ1-5|TRBV10-3|.
TGTGCCATCAGTGATGGGGCAGGGGCCGGCAATCAGCCCCAGCATTTT
CAISDGAGAGNQPQHF
>.|TRBJ2-6|TRBV5-1|.
TGCGCCAGCAGCGGAGCCCACGGTGGGGCCAACGTCCTGACTTTC
CASSGAHGGANVLTF
>.|TRBJ2-3|TRBV24-1|TRBD1
TGTGCCACCAGTGATTTAGCACAGGGGGTTTTCGCAAATACGCAGTATTTT
CATSDLAQGVFANTQYF
>.|TRBJ2-3|TRBV9|TRBD1
TGTGCCAGCAGCGTAGGACAGGGAATATGGGCAGATACGCAGTATTTT
CASSVGQGIWADTQYF
>.|TRBJ2-5|TRBV6-2/TRBV6-3|.
TGTGCCAGCAGTTCCCCCCCGGATGGGAAGACCCAGTACTTC
CASSSPPDGKTQYF
>.|TRBJ1-1|TRBV12-3/TRBV12-4|.
TGTGCCAGCAGCTCGCGAGGGAACACTGAAGCTTTCTTT
CASSSRGNTEAFF
>.|TRBJ1-2|TRBV5-1|TRBD1
TGCGCCAGCAGCAACCCGGGACAGGGGAACTATGGCTACACCTTC
CASSNPGQGNYGYTF
>once|TRBJ1-1|TRBV18|.
TGTGCCAGCTCACTCGGACCTGGGCCCCTGAACACTGAAGCTTTCTTT
CASSLGPGPLNTEAFF
>.|TRBJ2-3|TRBV18|TRBD1
TGTGCCAGCTCATTGCTGACAGGGATAGACACAGATACGCAGTATTTT
CASSLLTGIDTDTQYF
>.|TRBJ1-2|TRBV29-1|TRBD1
TGCAGCGGGGGACAGCTGTATGGCTACACCTTC
CSGGQLYGYTF
>.|TRBJ1-4|TRBV6-1|.
TGTGCCAGCAGTGACGGGGTAGGGGCCGGTGAAAAACTGTTTTTT
CASSDGVGAGEKLFF
>.|TRBJ1-1|TRBV9|.
TGTGCCAGCAGCGTGAGAGGGGTGAGCACTGAAGCTTTCTTT
CASSVRGVSTEAFF
>.|TRBJ1-3|TRBV21-1|.
TGTGCCAGCAGCAAAGGCGGGCAAAACAGGGAGGGAAACACCATATATTTT
CASSKGGQNREGNTIYF
>once|TRBJ2-3|TRBV7-3|TRBD2
TGTGCCAGCAGCCTCGCTAGCGGGGGCCGCACAGATACGCAGTATTTT
CASSLASGGRTDTQYF
>.|TRBJ1-2|TRBV24-1|.
TGTGCCACCAGTGATCCTCAGCGGGGGGCGCGTGGCTACACCTTC
CATSDPQRGARGYTF
>.|TRBJ2-7|TRBV14|TRBD2
TGTGCCAGCAGCCAAGATGGCGGGAGTCACGAGCAGTACTTC
CASSQDGGSHEQYF
>few|TRBJ1-6|TRBV30|.
TGTGCCTGGAGTGTCTTAGAGATTAATTCACCCCTCCACTTT
CAWSVLEINSPLHF
>few|TRBJ1-4|TRBV6-6|.
TGTGCCAGCAGTTTCAATGAAAAACTGTTTTTT
CASSFNEKLFF
>.|TRBJ1-5|TRBV7-8|.
TGTGCCAGCAGCTCTACGGGGGACAATCAGCCCCAGCATTTT
CASSSTGDNQPQHF
>once|TRBJ2-7|TRBV15|.
TGTGCCACCAGCAGTGGACAGTACGAGCAGTACTTC
CATSSGQYEQYF
>.|TRBJ2-7|TRBV30|.
TGTGCCTGGAGTGGGGAAGGGTACGAGCAGTACTTC
CAWSGEGYEQYF
>.|TRBJ1-2|TRBV7-8|.
TGTGCCAGCAGCTTACGGCGACAAGGATCGAAACCTAACTATGGCTACACCTTC
CASSLRRQGSKPNYGYTF
>.|TRBJ1-2|TRBV30|.
TGTGCCTCGTCCAGGGAAACTAACTATGGCTACACCTTC
CASSRETNYGYTF
>.|TRBJ1-2|TRBV5-1|.
TGCGCCAGCAGCCTACAACCCGACAGCGCCTATGGCTACACCTTC
CASSLQPDSAYGYTF
>.|TRBJ1-4|TRBV30|.
TGTGCCTGGGGGGGAACTCGGAAACTGTTTTTT
CAWGGTRKLFF
>.|TRBJ1-2|TRBV14|.
TGTGCCAGCAGCCAAGTTAAGGGCCCGGGGGGTTACACCTTC
CASSQVKGPGGYTF
>.|TRBJ2-3|TRBV7-3|.
TGTGCCAGCAGCTTAAGGACGGGATCTAGCACAGATACGCAGTATTTT
CASSLRTGSSTDTQYF
>.|TRBJ2-1|TRBV5-5|.
TGTGCCAGCAGCTTGGGTGGACAGTTTTACAATGAGCAGTTCTTC
CASSLGGQFYNEQFF
>.|TRBJ1-5|TRBV7-9|TRBD1
TGTGCCAGCAGCTTCGGGACAGATAGCAATCAGCCCCAGCATTTT
CASSFGTDSNQPQHF
>once|TRBJ1-1|TRBV6-7|.
TGTGCCAGCCCTTTGCGCGGGGTGAACACTGAAGCTTTCTTT
CASPLRGVNTEAFF
>once|TRBJ1-1|TRBV7-9|.
TGTGCCAGCAGCTTAGCGCAGGGGAGGAACACTGAAGCTTTCTTT
CASSLAQGRNTEAFF
>.|TRBJ1-4|TRBV25-1|.
TGTGCCAGCACCCAGGGGAGTACTAATGAAAAACTGTTTTTT
CASTQGSTNEKLFF
>.|TRBJ2-7|TRBV5-4|.
TGTGCCAGCAGCTTGGCCTCGGCAGGGACCTACGAGCAGTACTTC
CASSLASAGTYEQYF
>few|TRBJ2-4|TRBV7-9|.
TGTGCCAGCGCCTGGGCGGGTAAAAACATTCAGTACTTC
CASAWAGKNIQYF
>.|TRBJ2-7|TRBV7-9|TRBD2
TGTGCCAGCAGCTCTGGGAGGGCCTACGAGCAGTACTTC
CASSSGRAYEQYF
>once|TRBJ2-7|TRBV24-1|.
TGTGCCACCAGTGATAGTATCGAGCAGTACTTC
CATSDSIEQYF
>few|TRBJ1-5|TRBV4-1|TRBD1
TGCGCCAGCAGCCAAGATCCTTCCTTAAACAGGGGATCGGGGCAGCCCCAGCATTTT
CASSQDPSLNRGSGQPQHF
>.|TRBJ2-1|TRBV19|TRBD1
TGTGCCAGTAGTACAGACAGGGGAGCGGGGCAGTTCTTC
CASSTDRGAGQFF
>.|TRBJ2-2|TRBV3-1/TRBV3-2|.
TGTGCCAGCAGCCAAAACACCGGGGAGCTGTTTTTT
CASSQNTGELFF
>.|TRBJ2-2|TRBV28|.
TGTGCCAGCCACCGAGGGAACACCGGGGAGCTGTTTTTT
CASHRGNTGELFF
>.|TRBJ2-7|TRBV11-2|TRBD2
TGTGCCAGCAGCTTATCCCTAGCGGCCACCTACGAGCAGTATTTC
CASSLSLAATYEQYF
>.|TRBJ2-3|TRBV24-1|.
TGTGCCACCAGTGATTCCGCCCCAGATACGCAGTATTTT
CATSDSAPDTQYF